This paragraph covers one TCR beta chain sequence. What it binds is unknown. This record comes from a study of a mutant IDH1 vaccine in newly diagnosed glioma. The time point is: week 23, last vaccination. One vaccine dose held 300 ug of mutant IDH1 20-mer peptide and came with topical imiquimod. Profiling relied on immunoSEQ multiplex PCR, and the TCRdb table lists in-frame clones only, not all of them. The sample contains 60,000 to 100,000 clones, about 85% of which appear only once. Germline V lookup: CDR1 LNHDA, CDR2 SQIVND (reference sequence). V was pared by 4 bases and J by 3 bases, with 7 bases of the junction left unmatched. The CDR3 runs to 16 residues.

The source of this sequence is a woman aged 45-65 years with glioma. V and J are TRBV19 and TRBJ1-5; 9 positions agree with TRBD1. Sequenced material: PBMCs, taken from a glioma patient whose treatment included an IDH1 peptide vaccine. The CDR3 here is CASSSPNRGLNQPQHF. The DNA for the CDR3 is TGTGCCAGTAGTAGCCCCAACAGGGGGCTCAATCAGCCCCAGCATTTT.